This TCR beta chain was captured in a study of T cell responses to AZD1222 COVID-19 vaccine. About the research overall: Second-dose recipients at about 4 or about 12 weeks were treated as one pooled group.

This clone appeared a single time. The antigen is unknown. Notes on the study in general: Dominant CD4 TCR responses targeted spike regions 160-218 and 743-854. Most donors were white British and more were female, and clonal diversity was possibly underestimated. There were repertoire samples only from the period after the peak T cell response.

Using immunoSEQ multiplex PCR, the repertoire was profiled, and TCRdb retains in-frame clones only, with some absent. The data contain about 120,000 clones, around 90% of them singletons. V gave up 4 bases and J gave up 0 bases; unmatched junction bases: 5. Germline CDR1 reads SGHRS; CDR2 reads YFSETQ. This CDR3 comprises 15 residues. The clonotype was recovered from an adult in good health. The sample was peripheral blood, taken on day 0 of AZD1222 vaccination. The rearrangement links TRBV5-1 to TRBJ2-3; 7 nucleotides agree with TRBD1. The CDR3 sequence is CASSPGQPSTDTQYF. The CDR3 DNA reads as TGCGCCAGCAGCCCGGGACAGCCTAGCACAGATACGCAGTATTTT.